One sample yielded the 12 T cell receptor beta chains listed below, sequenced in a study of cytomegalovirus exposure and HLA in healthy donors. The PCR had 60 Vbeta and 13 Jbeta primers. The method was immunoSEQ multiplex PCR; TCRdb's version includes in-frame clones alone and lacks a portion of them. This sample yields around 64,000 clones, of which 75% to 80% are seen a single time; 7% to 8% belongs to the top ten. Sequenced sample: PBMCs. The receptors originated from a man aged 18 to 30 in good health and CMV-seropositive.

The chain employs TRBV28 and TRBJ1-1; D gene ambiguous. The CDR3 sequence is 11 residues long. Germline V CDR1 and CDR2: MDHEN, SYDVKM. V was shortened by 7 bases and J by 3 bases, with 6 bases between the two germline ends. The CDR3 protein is CASMRDTEAFF. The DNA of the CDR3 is TGTGCCAGCATGAGAGACACTGAAGCTTTCTTT.

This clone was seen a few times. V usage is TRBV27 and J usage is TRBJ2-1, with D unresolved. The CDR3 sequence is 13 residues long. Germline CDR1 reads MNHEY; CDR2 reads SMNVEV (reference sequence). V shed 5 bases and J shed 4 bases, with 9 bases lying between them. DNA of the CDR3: TGTGCCAGCAGTCCCTCAGTGTACAATGAGCAGTTCTTC. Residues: CASSPSVYNEQFF.

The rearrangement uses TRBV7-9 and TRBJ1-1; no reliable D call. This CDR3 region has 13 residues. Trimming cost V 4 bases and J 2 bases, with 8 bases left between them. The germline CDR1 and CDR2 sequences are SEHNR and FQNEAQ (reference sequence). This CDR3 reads CASSSMGNTEAFF. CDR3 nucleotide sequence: TGTGCCAGCAGCTCCATGGGCAACACTGAAGCTTTCTTT.

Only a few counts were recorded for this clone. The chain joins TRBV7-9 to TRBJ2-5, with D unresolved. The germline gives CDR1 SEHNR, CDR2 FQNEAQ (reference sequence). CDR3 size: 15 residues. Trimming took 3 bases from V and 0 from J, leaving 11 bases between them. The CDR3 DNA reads TGTGCCAGCAGCTTTAGCCCCGAGTACCAAGAGACCCAGTACTTC. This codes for CASSFSPEYQETQYF.

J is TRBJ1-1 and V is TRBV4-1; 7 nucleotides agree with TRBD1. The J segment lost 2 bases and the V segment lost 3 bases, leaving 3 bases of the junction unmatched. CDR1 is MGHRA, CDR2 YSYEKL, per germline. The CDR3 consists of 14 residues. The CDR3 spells CASSHDRANTEAFF. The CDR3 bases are TGCGCCAGCAGCCACGACAGGGCCAACACTGAAGCTTTCTTT.

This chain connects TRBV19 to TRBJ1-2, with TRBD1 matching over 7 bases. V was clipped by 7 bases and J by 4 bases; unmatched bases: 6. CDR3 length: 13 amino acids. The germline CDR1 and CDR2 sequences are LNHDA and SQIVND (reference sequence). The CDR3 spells CASTQDRLYGYTF. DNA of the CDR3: TGTGCCAGTACCCAGGACAGGCTCTATGGCTACACCTTC.

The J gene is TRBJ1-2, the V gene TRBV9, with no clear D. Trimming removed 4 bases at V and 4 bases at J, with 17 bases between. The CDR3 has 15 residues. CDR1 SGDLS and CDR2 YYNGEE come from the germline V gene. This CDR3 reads CASSPSGAPSYGYTF. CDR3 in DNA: TGTGCCAGCAGCCCCTCGGGAGCCCCTTCCTATGGCTACACCTTC. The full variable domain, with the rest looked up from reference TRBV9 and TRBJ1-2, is DSGVTQTPKHLITATGQRVTLRCSPRSGDLSVYWYQQSLDQGLQFLIQYYNGEERAKGNILERFSAQQFPDLHSELNLSSLELGDSALYFCASSPSGAPSYGYTFGSGTRLTVV.

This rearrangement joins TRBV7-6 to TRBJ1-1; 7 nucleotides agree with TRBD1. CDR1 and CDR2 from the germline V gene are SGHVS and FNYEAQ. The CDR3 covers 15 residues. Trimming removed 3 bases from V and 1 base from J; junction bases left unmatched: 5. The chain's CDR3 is CASSFTGEGNTEAFF. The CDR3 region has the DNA TGTGCCAGCAGCTTCACAGGGGAAGGGAACACTGAAGCTTTCTTT.

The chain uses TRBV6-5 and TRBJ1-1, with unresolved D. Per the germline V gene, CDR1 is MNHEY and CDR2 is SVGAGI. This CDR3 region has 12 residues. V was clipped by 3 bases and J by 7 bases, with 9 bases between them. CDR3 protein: CASSYNGFEAFF. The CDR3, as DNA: TGTGCCAGCAGTTATAACGGGTTTGAAGCTTTCTTT.

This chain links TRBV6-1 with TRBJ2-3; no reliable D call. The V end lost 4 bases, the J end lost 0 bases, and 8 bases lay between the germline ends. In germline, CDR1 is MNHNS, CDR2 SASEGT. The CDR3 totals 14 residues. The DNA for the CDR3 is TGTGCCAGCAGTGGTGCGACTAGCACAGATACGCAGTATTTT. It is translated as CASSGATSTDTQYF.

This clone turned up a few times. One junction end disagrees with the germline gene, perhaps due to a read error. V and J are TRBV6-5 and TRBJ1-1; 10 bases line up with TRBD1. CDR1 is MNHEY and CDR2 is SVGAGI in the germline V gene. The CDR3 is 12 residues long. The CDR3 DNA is TGTGCCAGCAGTTACTCGACAGGGGGCGAAGTCTTT. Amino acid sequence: CASSYSTGGEVF.

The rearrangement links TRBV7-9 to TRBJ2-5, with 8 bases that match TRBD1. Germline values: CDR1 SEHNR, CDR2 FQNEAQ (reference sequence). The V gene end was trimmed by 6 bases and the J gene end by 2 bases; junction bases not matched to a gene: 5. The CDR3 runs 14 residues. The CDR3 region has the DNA TGTGCCAGCAGAGGACAGGGAGGACAAGAGACCCAGTACTTC. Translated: CASRGQGGQETQYF. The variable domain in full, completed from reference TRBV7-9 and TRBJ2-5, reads DTGVSQNPRHKITKRGQNVTFRCDPISEHNRLYWYRQTLGQGPEFLTYFQNEAQLEKSRLLSDRFSAERPKGSFSTLEIQRTEQGDSAMYLCASRGQGGQETQYFGPGTRLLVL.